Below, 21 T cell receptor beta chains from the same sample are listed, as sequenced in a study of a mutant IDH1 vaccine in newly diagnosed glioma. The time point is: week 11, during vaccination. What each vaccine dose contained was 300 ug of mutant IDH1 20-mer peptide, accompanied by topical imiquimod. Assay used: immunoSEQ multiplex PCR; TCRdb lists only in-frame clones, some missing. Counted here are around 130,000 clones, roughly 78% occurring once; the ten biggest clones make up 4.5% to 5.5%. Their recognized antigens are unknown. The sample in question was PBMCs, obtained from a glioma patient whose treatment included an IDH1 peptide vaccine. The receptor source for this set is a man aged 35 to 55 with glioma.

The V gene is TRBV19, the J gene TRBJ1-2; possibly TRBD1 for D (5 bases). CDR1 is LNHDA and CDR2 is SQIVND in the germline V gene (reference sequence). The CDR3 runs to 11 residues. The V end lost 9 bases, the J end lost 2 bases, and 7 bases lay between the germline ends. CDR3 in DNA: TGTGCCAGCCAGGGCAACTATGGCTACACCTTC. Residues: CASQGNYGYTF.

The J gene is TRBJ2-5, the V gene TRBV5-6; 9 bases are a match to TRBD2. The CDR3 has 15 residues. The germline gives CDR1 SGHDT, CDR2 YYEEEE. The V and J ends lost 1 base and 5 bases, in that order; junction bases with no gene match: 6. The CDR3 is CASSLWLAGMETQYF. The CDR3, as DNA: TGTGCCAGCAGCTTGTGGCTAGCGGGGATGGAGACCCAGTACTTC.

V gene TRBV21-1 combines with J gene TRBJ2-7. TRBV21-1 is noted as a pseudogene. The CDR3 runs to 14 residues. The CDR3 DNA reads TGTGCCAGCAGCAAAGAGGGCAGGTTCTACGAGCAGTACTTC. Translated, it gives CASSKEGRFYEQYF.

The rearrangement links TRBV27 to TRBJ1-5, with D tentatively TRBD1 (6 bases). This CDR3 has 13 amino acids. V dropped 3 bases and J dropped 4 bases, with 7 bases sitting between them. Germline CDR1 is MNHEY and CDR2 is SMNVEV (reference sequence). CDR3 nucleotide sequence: TGTGCCAGCAGTTTTGGACAGAATCAGCCCCAGCATTTT. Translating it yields CASSFGQNQPQHF.

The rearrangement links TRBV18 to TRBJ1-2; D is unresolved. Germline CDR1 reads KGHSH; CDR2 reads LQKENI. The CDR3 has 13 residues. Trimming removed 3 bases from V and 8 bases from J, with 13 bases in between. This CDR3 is CASSPNLEAGYTF. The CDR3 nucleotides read TGTGCCAGCTCACCGAACCTGGAGGCCGGCTACACCTTC.

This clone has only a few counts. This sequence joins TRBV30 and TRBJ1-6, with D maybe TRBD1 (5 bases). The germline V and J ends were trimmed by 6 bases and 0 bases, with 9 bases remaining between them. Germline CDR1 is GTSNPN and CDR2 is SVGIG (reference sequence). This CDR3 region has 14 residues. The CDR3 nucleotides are TGTGCCTGTGGGGCAAGCTCCTATAATTCACCCCTCCACTTT. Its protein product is CACGASSYNSPLHF.

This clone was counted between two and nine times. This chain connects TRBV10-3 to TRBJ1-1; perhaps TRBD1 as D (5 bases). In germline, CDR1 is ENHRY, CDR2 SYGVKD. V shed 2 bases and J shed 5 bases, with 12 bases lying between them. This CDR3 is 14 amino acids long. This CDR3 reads CAISEGGGFTEAFF. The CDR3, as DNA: TGTGCCATCAGTGAGGGTGGGGGGTTTACTGAAGCTTTCTTT.

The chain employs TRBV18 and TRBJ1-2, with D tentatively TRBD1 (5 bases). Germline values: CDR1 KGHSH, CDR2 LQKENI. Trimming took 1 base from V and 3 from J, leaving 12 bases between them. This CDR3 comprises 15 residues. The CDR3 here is CASSPRAGMDYGYTF. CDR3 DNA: TGTGCCAGCTCACCACGAGCAGGGATGGACTATGGCTACACCTTC.

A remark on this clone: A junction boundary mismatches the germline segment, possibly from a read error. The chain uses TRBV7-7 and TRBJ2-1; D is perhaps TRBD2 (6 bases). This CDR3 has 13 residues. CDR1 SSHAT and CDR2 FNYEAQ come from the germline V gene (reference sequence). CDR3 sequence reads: CASSLDGSGEQFF. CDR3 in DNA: TGTGCTAGCAGCTTAGATGGTAGCGGTGAGCAGTTCTTC.

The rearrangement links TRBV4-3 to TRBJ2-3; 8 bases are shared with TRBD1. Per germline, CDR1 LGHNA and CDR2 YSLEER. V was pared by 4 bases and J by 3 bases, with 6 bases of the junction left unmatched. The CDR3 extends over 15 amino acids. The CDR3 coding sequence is TGCGCCAGCAGCCCCCGGACAGGGTTAACAGATACGCAGTATTTT. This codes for CASSPRTGLTDTQYF.

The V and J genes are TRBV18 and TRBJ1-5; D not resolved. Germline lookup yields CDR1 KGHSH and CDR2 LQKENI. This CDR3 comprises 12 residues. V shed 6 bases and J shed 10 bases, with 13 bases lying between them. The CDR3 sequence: CASSPSSEPQHF. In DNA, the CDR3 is TGTGCCAGCTCTCCATCATCAGAACCCCAGCATTTT.

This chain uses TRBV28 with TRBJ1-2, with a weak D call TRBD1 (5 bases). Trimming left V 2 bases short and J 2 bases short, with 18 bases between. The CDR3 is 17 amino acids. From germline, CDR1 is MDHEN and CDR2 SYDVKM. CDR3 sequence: CASSLIISRDENYGYTF. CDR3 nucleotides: TGTGCCAGCAGTTTAATAATTAGCCGGGACGAAAACTATGGCTACACCTTC.

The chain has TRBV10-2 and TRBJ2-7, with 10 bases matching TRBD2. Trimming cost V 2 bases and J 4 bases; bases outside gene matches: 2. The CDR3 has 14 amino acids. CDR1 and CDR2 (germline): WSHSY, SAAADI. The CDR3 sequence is CASSEGLAVYEQYF. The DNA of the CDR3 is TGCGCCAGCAGTGAGGGACTAGCGGTGTACGAGCAGTACTTC.

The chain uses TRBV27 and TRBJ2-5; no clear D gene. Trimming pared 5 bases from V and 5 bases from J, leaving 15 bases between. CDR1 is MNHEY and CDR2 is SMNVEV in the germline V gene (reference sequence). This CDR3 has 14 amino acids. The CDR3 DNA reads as TGTGCCAGCAGTCGAGTCGGGTTTCAGGAGACCCAGTACTTC. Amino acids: CASSRVGFQETQYF.

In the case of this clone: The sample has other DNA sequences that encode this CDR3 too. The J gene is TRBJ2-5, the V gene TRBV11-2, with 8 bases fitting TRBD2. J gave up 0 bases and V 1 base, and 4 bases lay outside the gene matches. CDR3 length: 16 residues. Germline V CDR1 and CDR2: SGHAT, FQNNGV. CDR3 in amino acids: CASSLGSGGHQETQYF. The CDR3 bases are TGTGCCAGCAGCTTAGGAAGCGGGGGTCACCAAGAGACCCAGTACTTC.

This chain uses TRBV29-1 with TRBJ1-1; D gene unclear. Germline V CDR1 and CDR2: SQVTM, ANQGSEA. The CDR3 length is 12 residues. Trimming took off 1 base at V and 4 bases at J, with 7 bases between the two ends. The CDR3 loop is CSVEGSGTEAFF. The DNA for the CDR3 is TGCAGCGTTGAAGGGTCCGGCACTGAAGCTTTCTTT.

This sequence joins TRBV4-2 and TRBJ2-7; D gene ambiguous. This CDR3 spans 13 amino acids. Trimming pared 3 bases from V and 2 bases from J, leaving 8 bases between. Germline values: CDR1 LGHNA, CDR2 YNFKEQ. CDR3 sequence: CASSHGSTYEQYF. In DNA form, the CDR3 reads TGTGCCAGCAGCCACGGCAGCACCTACGAGCAGTACTTC.

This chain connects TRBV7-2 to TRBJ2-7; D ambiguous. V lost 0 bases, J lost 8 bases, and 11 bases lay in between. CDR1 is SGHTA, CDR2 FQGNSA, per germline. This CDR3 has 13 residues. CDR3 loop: CASSLAPGRKQYF. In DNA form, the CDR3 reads TGTGCCAGCAGCTTAGCCCCTGGTCGTAAGCAGTACTTC.

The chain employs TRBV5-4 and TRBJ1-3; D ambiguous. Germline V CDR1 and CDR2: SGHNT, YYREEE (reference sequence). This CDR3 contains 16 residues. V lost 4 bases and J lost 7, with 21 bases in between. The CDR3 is CASSPGGLGFRNTIYF. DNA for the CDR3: TGTGCCAGCAGCCCAGGAGGCCTTGGGTTTAGGAACACCATATATTTT.

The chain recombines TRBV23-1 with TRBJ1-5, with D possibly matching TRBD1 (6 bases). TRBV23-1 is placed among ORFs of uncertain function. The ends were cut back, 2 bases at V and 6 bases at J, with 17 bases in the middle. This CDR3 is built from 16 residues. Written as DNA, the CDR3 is TGCGCCAGCAGTCAAGGGTCTGGGACACGGGGTCAGCCCCAGCATTTT. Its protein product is CASSQGSGTRGQPQHF.

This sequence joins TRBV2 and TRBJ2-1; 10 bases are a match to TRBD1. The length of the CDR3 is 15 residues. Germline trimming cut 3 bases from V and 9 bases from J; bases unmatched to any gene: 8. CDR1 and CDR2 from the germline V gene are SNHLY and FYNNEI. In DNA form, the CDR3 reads TGTGCCAGCAGTGAGGGGACAGGGGAGGCCCCTGAGCAGTTCTTC. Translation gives CASSEGTGEAPEQFF.